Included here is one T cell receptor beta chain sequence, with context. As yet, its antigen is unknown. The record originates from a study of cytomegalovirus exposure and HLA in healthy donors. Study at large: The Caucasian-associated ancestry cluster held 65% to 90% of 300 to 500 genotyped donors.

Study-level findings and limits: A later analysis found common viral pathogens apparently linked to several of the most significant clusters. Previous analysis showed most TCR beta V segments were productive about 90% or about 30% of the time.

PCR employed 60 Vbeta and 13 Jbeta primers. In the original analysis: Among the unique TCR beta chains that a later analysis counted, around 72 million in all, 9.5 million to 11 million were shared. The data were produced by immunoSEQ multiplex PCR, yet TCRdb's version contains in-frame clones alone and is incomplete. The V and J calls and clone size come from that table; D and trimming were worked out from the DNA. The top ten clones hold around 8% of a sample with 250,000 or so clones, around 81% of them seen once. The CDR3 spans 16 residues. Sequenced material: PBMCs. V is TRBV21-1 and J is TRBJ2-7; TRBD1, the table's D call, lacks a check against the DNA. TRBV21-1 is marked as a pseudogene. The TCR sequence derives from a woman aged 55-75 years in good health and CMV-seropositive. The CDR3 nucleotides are TGTGCCAGCAGCAACAAGAACCAGGGAATAGGGTACGAGCAGTACTTC. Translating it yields CASSNKNQGIGYEQYF.